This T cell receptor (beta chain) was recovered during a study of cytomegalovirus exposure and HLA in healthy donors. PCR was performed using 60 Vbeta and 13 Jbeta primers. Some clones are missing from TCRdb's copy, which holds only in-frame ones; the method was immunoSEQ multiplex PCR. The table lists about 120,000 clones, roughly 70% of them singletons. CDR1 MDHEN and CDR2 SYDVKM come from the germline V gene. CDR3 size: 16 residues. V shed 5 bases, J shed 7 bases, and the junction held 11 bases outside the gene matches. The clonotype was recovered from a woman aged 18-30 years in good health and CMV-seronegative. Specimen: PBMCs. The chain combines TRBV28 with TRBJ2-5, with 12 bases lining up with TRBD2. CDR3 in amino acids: CASSLRTSGVLGTQYF. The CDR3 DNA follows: TGTGCCAGCAGTCTCAGGACTAGCGGGGTCCTGGGGACCCAGTACTTC.